This passage covers 16 T cell receptor beta chains from one sample sequenced in a study of T cell responses to AZD1222 COVID-19 vaccine. Measured with immunoSEQ multiplex PCR; TCRdb has only the in-frame clones, and not every one. Among approximately 130,000 clones listed, 92% were seen once. Sequencing was performed on peripheral blood, taken on day 0 of AZD1222 vaccination. Receptors originate from an adult in good health.

The rearrangement uses TRBV7-8 and TRBJ1-2; D not resolved. Trimming left V 4 bases short and J 1 base short, with 13 bases between. Germline lookup yields CDR1 SGHVS and CDR2 FQNEAQ. This CDR3 is 15 amino acids long. In DNA form, the CDR3 reads TGTGCCAGCAGCTACCTTCGGACGGATAACTATGGCTACACCTTC. Residues: CASSYLRTDNYGYTF.

The rearrangement links TRBV13 to TRBJ2-1; tentatively, D is TRBD1 or TRBD2 (5 bases each). Germline CDR1 and CDR2: PRHDT and FYEKMQ (reference sequence). The ends were cut back, 4 bases at V and 5 bases at J, with 24 bases in the middle. The CDR3 totals 18 residues. CDR3 in DNA: TGTGCCAGCAGCTCGCCCGGGGCGTCTTACGAATCGAACAATGAGCAGTTCTTC. Its translation: CASSSPGASYESNNEQFF.

The chain employs TRBV15 and TRBJ1-1; D is undetermined. Trimming pared 0 bases from V and 5 bases from J, leaving 7 bases between. The CDR3 has 13 residues. Germline V gives CDR1 LNHNV, CDR2 YYDKDF (reference sequence). The CDR3 DNA reads as TGTGCCACCAGCAGAGAGATTGGAACTGAAGCTTTCTTT. Residues: CATSREIGTEAFF.

V usage is TRBV6-6 and J usage is TRBJ2-7; D perhaps matches TRBD2 (5 bases). This CDR3 has 14 amino acids. The germline gives CDR1 MNHNY, CDR2 SVGAGI (reference sequence). V was clipped by 6 bases and J by 5 bases, with 17 bases between them. The CDR3 DNA sequence: TGTGCCAGCAGATTTAGCGTACGGGGTCACGAGCAGTACTTC. Protein sequence: CASRFSVRGHEQYF.

This rearrangement joins TRBV5-1 to TRBJ2-1; unclear D gene. This CDR3 comprises 15 residues. Looked up from germline, CDR1 is SGHRS and CDR2 is YFSETQ. Between the trimmed V and J ends, which lost 7 bases and 2 bases, there was a span of 16 bases. Here the CDR3 reads CASVPQSAAYNEQFF. The DNA of the CDR3 is TGCGCCAGCGTCCCTCAGAGCGCGGCCTACAATGAGCAGTTCTTC.

The rearrangement uses TRBV2 and TRBJ2-7; 12 bases align to TRBD2. J was trimmed by 3 bases and V by 11 bases; bases with no gene match: 11. Germline V gene lookup returns CDR1 SNHLY and CDR2 FYNNEI. CDR3 length: 15 residues. The CDR3 reads CAGSQGLAGLYEQYF. The CDR3 DNA follows: TGTGCCGGCTCACAAGGACTAGCGGGACTCTACGAGCAGTACTTC.

The chain employs TRBV4-2 and TRBJ1-4, with D perhaps TRBD1 (6 bases). The germline gives CDR1 LGHNA, CDR2 YNFKEQ. V lost 1 base and J 7 bases, leaving 13 bases between the germline ends. The CDR3 is 15 amino acids. The CDR3 DNA sequence: TGTGCCAGCAGCCAAGGGGGGCAAGACGGTGAAAAACTGTTTTTT. It translates to CASSQGGQDGEKLFF.

The CDR3 loop reads CASSSGGPLYSPLHF. DNA for the CDR3: TGTGCCAGCAGCTCCGGGGGGCCCCTATATTCACCCCTCCACTTT. The chain recombines TRBV7-9 with TRBJ1-6, with a weak D call TRBD1 (6 bases). Per the germline V gene, CDR1 is SEHNR and CDR2 is FQNEAQ (reference sequence). CDR3 size: 15 residues. Deletions cut 4 bases from V and 8 bases from J, with 15 bases between.

The J gene is TRBJ1-2, the V gene TRBV30, with D uncertain. Trimming took 1 base from V and 10 from J, leaving 13 bases between them. Germline CDR1 GTSNPN, CDR2 SVGIG (reference sequence). This CDR3 region has 12 residues. CDR3 amino acids: CAWSDHRDVYTF. In nucleotides, the CDR3 is TGTGCCTGGAGTGACCACAGAGATGTCTACACCTTC.

The chain couples TRBV20-1 to TRBJ1-3; TRBD1 matches at 10 bases. CDR1 is DFQATT and CDR2 is SNEGSKA in the germline V gene (reference sequence). The CDR3 extends over 16 amino acids. J gave up 0 bases and V 3 bases, and 5 bases lay outside the gene matches. In DNA, the CDR3 is TGCAGTGCTAGTGGAGACAGGGGGCCCTCTGGAAACACCATATATTTT. This translates into CSASGDRGPSGNTIYF.

J is TRBJ2-1 and V is TRBV28, with a possible D match to TRBD1 (6 bases). V was trimmed by 2 bases and J by 7 bases, leaving 15 bases between them. This CDR3 has 15 amino acids. Germline V gene lookup returns CDR1 MDHEN and CDR2 SYDVKM. CDR3 loop: CASSLRTGQPNEQFF. CDR3 coding DNA: TGTGCCAGCAGTTTAAGGACCGGACAGCCGAATGAGCAGTTCTTC.

The V call is TRBV12-3 or TRBV12-4, the J call TRBJ1-5, with a tentative D call TRBD1 (5 bases). V lost 4 bases and J lost 6, with 10 bases in between. This CDR3 comprises 13 residues. The chain's CDR3 is CASSSNQGQPQHF. CDR3 in DNA: TGTGCCAGCAGTTCGAATCAGGGTCAGCCCCAGCATTTT.

J is TRBJ2-5 and V is TRBV7-8; D is uncertain. The germline gives CDR1 SGHVS, CDR2 FQNEAQ. V shed 2 bases and J shed 1 base, with 11 bases lying between them. The CDR3 runs to 15 residues. CDR3 nucleotide sequence: TGTGCCAGCAGCTTAACCGGGCAGCGCCAAGAGACCCAGTACTTC. Translation: CASSLTGQRQETQYF.

The chain joins TRBV27 to TRBJ1-3, with no clear D. The V and J ends lost 2 bases and 2 bases respectively, with 7 bases between them. In germline, CDR1 is MNHEY, CDR2 SMNVEV (reference sequence). This CDR3 spans 14 amino acids. The CDR3 nucleotides are TGTGCCAGCAGTTTACGGCCTGCTGGAAACACCATATATTTT. Its protein is CASSLRPAGNTIYF.

The chain carries TRBV7-9 and TRBJ2-3; D might be TRBD2 (5 bases). The CDR3 has 15 amino acids. The germline V gene has CDR1 SEHNR and CDR2 FQNEAQ (reference sequence). V was pared by 4 bases and J by 0 bases, with 11 bases between. CDR3 DNA sequence: TGTGCCAGCAGCTGGGGTAGCGCTAGCACAGATACGCAGTATTTT. This gives the protein CASSWGSASTDTQYF.

The chain links TRBV7-9 to TRBJ2-7; 11 nucleotides agree with TRBD2. Germline-derived CDR1 and CDR2 are SEHNR and FQNEAQ (reference sequence). Trimming took 3 bases from V and 6 from J; bases not matched to a gene: 4. The CDR3 totals 14 residues. Here the CDR3 DNA reads TGTGCCAGCAGCTTTAGCGGGAGGGCGGCCGAGCAGTACTTC. Amino acid sequence: CASSFSGRAAEQYF.